The entry that follows covers one T cell receptor (beta chain) sequence. Original data processing: Reference gene primer amplification in the assay estimated nucleated cell counts. The repertoire was sequenced with immunoSEQ multiplex PCR; TCRdb's copy has only in-frame clones and lacks some. V and J calls and clone size are copied from that table; D and trimming were computed from the DNA. The table shows 400,000 to 450,000 clones, with roughly 90% occurring only once. The sample belongs to a study of blood T cell repertoires in COVID-19. On the study more broadly: Nucleic acid was either cDNA or gDNA, and it came from T cells, B-cell-depleted T cells, or PBMCs.

The V end lost 7 bases, the J end lost 3 bases, and 13 bases lay between the germline ends. The germline V gene has CDR1 SGHAT and CDR2 FQNNGV. The CDR3 contains 13 residues. The gene calls are TRBV11-2 and TRBJ2-7; D is possibly TRBD1 (7 bases). Sequences were obtained from peripheral blood. This receptor was identified in a man aged 18 to 30 with COVID-19, enrolled during active disease. The CDR3 here is CASNRQGGYEQYF. The CDR3 DNA reads TGTGCCAGCAACCGTCAGGGGGGCTACGAGCAGTACTTC. Looking up the rest from reference TRBV11-2 and TRBJ2-7 gives the full variable domain: EAGVAQSPRYKIIEKRQSVAFWCNPISGHATLYWYQQILGQGPKLLIQFQNNGVVDDSQLPKDRFSAERLKGVDSTLKIQPAKLEDSAVYLCASNRQGGYEQYFGPGTRLTVT.